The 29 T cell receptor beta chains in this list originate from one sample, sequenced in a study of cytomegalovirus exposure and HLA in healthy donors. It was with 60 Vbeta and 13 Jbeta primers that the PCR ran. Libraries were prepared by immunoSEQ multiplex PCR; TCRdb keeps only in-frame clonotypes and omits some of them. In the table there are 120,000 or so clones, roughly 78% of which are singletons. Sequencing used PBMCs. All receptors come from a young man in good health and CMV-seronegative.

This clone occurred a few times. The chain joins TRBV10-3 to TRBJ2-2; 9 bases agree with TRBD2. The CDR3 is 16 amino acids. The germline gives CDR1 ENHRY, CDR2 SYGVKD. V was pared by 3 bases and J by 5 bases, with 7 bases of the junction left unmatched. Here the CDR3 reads CAISDFMREGTGELFF. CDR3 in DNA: TGTGCCATCAGTGATTTTATGCGGGAGGGGACCGGGGAGCTGTTTTTT.

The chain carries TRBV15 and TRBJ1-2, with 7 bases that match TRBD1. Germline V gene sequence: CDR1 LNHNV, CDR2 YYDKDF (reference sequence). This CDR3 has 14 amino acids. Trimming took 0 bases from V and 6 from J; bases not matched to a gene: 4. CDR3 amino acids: CATSRENDRDGYTF. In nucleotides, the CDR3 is TGTGCCACCAGCAGAGAAAACGACAGGGATGGCTACACCTTC.

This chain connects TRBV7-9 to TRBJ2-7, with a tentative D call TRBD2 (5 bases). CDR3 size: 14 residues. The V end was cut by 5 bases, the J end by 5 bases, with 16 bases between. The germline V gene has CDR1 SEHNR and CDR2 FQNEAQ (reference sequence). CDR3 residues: CASSVIPGNNEQYF. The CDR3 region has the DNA TGTGCCAGCAGCGTAATCCCGGGAAACAACGAGCAGTACTTC.

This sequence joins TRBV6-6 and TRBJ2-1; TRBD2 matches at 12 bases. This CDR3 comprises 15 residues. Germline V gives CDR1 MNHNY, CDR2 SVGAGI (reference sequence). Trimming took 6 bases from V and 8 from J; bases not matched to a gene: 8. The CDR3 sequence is CASSSTSGRTHEQFF. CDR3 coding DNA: TGTGCCAGCAGCTCCACTAGCGGGAGGACGCATGAGCAGTTCTTC.

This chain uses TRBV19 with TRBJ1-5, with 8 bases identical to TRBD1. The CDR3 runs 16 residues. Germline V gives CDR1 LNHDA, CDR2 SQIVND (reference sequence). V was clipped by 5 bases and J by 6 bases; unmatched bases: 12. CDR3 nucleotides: TGTGCCAGTAGTTACCTGACAGGGGATCGAAGTCAGCCCCAGCATTTT. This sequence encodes CASSYLTGDRSQPQHF. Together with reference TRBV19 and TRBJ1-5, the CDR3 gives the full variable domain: DGGITQSPKYLFRKEGQNVTLSCEQNLNHDAMYWYRQDPGQGLRLIYYSQIVNDFQKGDIAEGYSVSREKKESFPLTVTSAQKNPTAFYLCASSYLTGDRSQPQHFGDGTRLSIL.

CDR3 coding DNA: TGTGCCACCAGCCGGGCCACAGGCCTACAGTACTTC. It encodes CATSRATGLQYF. The chain is built from TRBV15 and TRBJ2-4; the D gene is possibly TRBD1 (5 bases). Trimming took off 5 bases at V and 13 bases at J, with 15 bases between the two ends. CDR1 LNHNV and CDR2 YYDKDF come from the germline V gene (reference sequence). The length of the CDR3 is 12 residues.

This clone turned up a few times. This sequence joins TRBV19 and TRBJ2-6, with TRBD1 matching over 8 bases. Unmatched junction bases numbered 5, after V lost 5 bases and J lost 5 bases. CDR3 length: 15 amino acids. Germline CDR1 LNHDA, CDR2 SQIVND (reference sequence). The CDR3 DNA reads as TGTGCCAGTAGTCCGGACAGGGATAGGGCCAACGTCCTGACTTTC. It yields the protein CASSPDRDRANVLTF.

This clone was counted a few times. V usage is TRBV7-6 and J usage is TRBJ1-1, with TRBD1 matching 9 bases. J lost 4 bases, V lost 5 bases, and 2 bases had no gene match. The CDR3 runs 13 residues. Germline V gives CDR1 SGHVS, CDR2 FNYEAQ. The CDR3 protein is CASSQTGGTEAFF. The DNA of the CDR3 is TGTGCCAGCAGCCAGACAGGGGGCACTGAAGCTTTCTTT.

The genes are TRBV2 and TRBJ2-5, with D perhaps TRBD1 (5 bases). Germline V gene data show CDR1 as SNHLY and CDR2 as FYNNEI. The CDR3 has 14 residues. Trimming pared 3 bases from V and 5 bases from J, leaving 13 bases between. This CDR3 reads CASSDDSARETQYF. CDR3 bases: TGTGCCAGCAGTGATGACAGCGCCAGGGAGACCCAGTACTTC.

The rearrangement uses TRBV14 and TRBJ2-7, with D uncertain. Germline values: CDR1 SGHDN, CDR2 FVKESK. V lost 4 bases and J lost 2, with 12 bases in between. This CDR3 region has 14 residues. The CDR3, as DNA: TGTGCCAGCAGCCGCGACTGGGTCACCTACGAGCAGTACTTC. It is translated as CASSRDWVTYEQYF.

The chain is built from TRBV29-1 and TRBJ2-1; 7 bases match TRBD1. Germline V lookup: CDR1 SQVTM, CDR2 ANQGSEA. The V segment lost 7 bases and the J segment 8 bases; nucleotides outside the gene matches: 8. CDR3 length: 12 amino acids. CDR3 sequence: CSAVTGTDEQFF. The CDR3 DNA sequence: TGCAGCGCTGTGACAGGGACGGATGAGCAGTTCTTC.

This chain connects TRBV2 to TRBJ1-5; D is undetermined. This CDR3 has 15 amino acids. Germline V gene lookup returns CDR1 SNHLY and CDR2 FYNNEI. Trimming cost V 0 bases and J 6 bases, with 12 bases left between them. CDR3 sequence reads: CASSEALTATQPQHF. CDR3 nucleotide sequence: TGTGCCAGCAGTGAAGCGCTAACCGCCACTCAGCCCCAGCATTTT.

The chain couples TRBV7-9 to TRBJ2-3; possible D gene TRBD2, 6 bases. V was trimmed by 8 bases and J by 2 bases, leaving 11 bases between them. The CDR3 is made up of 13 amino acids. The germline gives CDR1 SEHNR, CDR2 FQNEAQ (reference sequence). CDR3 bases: TGTGCCAGCGCCCCTAGCGCCACAGATACGCAGTATTTT. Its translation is CASAPSATDTQYF.

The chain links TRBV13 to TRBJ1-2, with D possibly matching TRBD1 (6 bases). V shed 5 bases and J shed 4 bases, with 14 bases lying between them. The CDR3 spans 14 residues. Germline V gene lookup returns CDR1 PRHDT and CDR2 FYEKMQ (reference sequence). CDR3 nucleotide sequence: TGTGCCAGCAGCGGGCTGGACAGCATCTATGGCTACACCTTC. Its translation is CASSGLDSIYGYTF.

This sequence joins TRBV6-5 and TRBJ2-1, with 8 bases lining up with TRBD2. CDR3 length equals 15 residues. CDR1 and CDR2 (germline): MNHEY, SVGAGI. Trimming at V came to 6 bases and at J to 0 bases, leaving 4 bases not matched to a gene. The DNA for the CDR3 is TGTGCCAGCAGAGTCGGGGGGGGCTCCTACAATGAGCAGTTCTTC. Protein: CASRVGGGSYNEQFF.

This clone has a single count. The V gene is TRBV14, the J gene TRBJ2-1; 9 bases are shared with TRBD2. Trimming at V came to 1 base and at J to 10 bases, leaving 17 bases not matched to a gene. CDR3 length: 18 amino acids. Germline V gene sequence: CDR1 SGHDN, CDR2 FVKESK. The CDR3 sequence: CASSQGVVWTSVPPEQFF. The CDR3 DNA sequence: TGTGCCAGCAGCCAAGGGGTGGTGTGGACTAGCGTCCCGCCGGAGCAGTTCTTC.

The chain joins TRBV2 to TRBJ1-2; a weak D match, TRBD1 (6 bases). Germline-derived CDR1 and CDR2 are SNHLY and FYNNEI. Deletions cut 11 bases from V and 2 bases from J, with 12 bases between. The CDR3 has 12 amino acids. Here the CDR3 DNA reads TGTGCCTATCCAGGGGTGAACTATGGCTACACCTTC. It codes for CAYPGVNYGYTF. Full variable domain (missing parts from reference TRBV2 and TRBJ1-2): EPEVTQTPSHQVTQMGQEVILRCVPISNHLYFYWYRQILGQKVEFLVSFYNNEISEKSEIFDDQFSVERPDGSNFTLKIRSTKLEDSAMYFCAYPGVNYGYTFGSGTRLTVV.

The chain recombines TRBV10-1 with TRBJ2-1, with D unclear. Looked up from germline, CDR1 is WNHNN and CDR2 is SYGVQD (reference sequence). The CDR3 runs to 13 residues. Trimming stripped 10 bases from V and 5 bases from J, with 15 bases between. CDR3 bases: TGCGCCACCCAAGCGAGAAAGAACAATGAGCAGTTCTTC. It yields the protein CATQARKNNEQFF.

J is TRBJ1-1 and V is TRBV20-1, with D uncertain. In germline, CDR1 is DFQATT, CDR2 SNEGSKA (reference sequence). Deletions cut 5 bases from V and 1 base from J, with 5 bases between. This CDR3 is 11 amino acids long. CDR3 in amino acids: CSAHRNTEAFF. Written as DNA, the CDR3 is TGCAGTGCTCACAGGAACACTGAAGCTTTCTTT.

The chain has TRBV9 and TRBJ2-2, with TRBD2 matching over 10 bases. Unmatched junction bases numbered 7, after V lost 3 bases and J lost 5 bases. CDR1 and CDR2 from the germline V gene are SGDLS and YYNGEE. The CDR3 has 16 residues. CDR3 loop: CASSAGTSDRTGELFF. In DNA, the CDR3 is TGTGCCAGCAGCGCAGGGACTAGCGACCGAACCGGGGAGCTGTTTTTT.

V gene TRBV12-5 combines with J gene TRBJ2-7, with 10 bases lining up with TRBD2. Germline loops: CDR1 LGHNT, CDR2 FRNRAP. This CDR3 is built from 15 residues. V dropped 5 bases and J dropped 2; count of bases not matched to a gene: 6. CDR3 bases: TGTGCTAGTGGTCCCGGACTAGCGGAAACCTACGAGCAGTACTTC. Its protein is CASGPGLAETYEQYF.

The CDR3: CASSQERFSVRSARNEKLFF. DNA of the CDR3: TGTGCCAGCAGCCAAGAACGATTTTCGGTTAGGTCAGCGAGAAATGAAAAACTGTTTTTT. The chain recombines TRBV14 with TRBJ1-4; D gene unclear. V was shortened by 0 bases and J by 5 bases, with 25 bases between the two germline ends. The length of the CDR3 is 20 residues. The germline V gene has CDR1 SGHDN and CDR2 FVKESK. The variable domain in full, completed from reference TRBV14 and TRBJ1-4, reads EAGVTQFPSHSVIEKGQTVTLRCDPISGHDNLYWYRRVMGKEIKFLLHFVKESKQDESGMPNNRFLAERTGGTYSTLKVQPAELEDSGVYFCASSQERFSVRSARNEKLFFGSGTQLSVL.

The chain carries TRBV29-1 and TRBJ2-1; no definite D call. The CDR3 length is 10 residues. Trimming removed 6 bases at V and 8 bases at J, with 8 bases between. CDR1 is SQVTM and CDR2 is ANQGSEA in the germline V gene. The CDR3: CSVSGYEQFF. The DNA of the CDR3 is TGCAGCGTCAGTGGTTATGAGCAGTTCTTC.

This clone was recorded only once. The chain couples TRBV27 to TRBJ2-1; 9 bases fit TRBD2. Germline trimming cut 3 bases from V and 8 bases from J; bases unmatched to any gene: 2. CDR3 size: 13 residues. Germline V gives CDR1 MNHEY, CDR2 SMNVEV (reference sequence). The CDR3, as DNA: TGTGCCAGCAGTTTTAGCGGGAGCCATGAGCAGTTCTTC. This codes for CASSFSGSHEQFF.

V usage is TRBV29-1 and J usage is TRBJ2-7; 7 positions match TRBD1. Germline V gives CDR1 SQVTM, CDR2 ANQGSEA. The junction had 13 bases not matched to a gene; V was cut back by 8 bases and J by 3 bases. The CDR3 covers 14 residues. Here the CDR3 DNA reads TGCAGCACGAAGACGACAGGGTCGGTCTACGAGCAGTACTTC. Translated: CSTKTTGSVYEQYF.

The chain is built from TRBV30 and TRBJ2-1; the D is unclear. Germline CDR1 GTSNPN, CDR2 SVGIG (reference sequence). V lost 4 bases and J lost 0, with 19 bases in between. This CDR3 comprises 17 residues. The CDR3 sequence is CAWIGLDGMSSYNEQFF. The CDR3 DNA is TGTGCCTGGATCGGGTTGGATGGCATGAGCTCCTACAATGAGCAGTTCTTC.

The CDR3 DNA reads as TGTGCCAGCAGCGCCTCCGAGCTCGGTGAGCAGTTCTTC. Translated: CASSASELGEQFF. V and J are TRBV2 and TRBJ2-1; unclear D gene. The germline CDR1 and CDR2 sequences are SNHLY and FYNNEI. Deletions cut 6 bases from V and 9 bases from J, with 15 bases between. The CDR3 contains 13 residues.

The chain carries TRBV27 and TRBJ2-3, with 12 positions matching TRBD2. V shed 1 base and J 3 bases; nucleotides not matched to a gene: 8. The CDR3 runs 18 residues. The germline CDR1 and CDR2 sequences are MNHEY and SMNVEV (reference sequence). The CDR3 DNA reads TGTGCCAGCAGTTTATACCAATGGACTAGCGGGATGACAGATACGCAGTATTTT. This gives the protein CASSLYQWTSGMTDTQYF.

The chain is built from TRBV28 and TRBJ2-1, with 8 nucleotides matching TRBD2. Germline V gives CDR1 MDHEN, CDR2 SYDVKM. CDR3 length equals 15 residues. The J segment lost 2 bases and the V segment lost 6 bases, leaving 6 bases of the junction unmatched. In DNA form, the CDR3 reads TGTGCCAGCAGCCCACCGGGACTAGCCTACAATGAGCAGTTCTTC. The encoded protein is CASSPPGLAYNEQFF.